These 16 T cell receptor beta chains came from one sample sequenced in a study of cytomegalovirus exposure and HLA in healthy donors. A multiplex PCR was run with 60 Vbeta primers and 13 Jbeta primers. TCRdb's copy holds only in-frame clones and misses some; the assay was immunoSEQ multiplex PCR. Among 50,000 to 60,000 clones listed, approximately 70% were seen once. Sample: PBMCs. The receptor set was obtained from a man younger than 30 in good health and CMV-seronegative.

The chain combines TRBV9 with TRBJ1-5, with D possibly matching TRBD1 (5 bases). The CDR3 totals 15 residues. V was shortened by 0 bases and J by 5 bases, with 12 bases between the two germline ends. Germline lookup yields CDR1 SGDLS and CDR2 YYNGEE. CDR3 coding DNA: TGTGCCAGCAGCGTAGTGGGGCCGGCCGATCAGCCCCAGCATTTT. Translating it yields CASSVVGPADQPQHF. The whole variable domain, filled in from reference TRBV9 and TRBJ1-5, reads DSGVTQTPKHLITATGQRVTLRCSPRSGDLSVYWYQQSLDQGLQFLIQYYNGEERAKGNILERFSAQQFPDLHSELNLSSLELGDSALYFCASSVVGPADQPQHFGDGTRLSIL.

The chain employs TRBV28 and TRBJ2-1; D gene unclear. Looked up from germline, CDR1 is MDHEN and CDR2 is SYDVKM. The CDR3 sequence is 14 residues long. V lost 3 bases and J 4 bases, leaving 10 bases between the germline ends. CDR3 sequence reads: CASSFSPLYNEQFF. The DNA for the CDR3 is TGTGCCAGCAGTTTTTCCCCTTTATACAATGAGCAGTTCTTC. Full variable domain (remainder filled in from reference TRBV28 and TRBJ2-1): DVKVTQSSRYLVKRTGEKVFLECVQDMDHENMFWYRQDPGLGLRLIYFSYDVKMKEKGDIPEGYSVSREKKERFSLILESASTNQTSMYLCASSFSPLYNEQFFGPGTRLTVL.

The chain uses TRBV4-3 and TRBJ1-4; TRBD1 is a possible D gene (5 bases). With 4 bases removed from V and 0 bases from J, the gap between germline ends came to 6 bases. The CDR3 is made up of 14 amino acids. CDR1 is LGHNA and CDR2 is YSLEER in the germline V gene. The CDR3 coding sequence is TGCGCCAGCAGCCCGACAGCAACTAATGAAAAACTGTTTTTT. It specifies CASSPTATNEKLFF.

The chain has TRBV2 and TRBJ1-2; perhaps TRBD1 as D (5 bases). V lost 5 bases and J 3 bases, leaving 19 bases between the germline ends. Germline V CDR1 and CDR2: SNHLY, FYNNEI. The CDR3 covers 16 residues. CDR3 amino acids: CASSLTRTSLDYGYTF. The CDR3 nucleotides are TGTGCCAGCAGTCTTACTCGGACAAGCCTGGACTATGGCTACACCTTC.

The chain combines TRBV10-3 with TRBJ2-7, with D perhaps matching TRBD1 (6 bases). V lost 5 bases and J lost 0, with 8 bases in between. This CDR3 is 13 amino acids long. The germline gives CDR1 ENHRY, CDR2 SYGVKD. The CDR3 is CAISNRVSYEQYF. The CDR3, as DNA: TGTGCCATCAGTAACAGGGTCTCCTACGAGCAGTACTTC.

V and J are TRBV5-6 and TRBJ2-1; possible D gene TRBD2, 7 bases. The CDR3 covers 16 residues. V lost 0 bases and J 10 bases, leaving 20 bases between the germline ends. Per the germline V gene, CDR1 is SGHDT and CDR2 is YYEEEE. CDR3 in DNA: TGTGCCAGCAGCTTGGTCGCGGGGGCTGGAAGGACCGAGCAGTTCTTC. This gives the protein CASSLVAGAGRTEQFF.

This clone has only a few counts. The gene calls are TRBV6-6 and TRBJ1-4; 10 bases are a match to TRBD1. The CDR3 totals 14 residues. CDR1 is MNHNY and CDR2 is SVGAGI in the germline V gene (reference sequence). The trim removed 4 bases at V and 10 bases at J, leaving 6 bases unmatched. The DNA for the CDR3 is TGTGCCAGCAGTTCCGGGACAGGGGTGAGAAAACTGTTTTTT. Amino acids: CASSSGTGVRKLFF.

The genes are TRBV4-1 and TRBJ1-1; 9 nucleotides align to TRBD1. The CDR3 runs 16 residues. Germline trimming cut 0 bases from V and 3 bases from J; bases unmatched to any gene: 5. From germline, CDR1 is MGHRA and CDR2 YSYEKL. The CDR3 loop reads CASSQDRTGAYTEAFF. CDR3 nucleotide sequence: TGCGCCAGCAGCCAAGATCGGACAGGGGCGTACACTGAAGCTTTCTTT.

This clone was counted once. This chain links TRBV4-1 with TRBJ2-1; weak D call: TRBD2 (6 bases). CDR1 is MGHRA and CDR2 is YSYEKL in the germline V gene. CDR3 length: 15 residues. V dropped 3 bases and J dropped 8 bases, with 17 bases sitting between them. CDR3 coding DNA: TGCGCCAGCAGCCACTCCGCGGGACGGCCTCATGAGCAGTTCTTC. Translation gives CASSHSAGRPHEQFF.

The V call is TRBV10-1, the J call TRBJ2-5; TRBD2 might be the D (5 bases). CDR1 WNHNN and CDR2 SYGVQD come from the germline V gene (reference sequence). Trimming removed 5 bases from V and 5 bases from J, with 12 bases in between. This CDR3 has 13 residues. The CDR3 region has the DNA TGCGCCAGCAGTCGAGAGGGCGGGGAGACCCAGTACTTC. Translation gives CASSREGGETQYF.

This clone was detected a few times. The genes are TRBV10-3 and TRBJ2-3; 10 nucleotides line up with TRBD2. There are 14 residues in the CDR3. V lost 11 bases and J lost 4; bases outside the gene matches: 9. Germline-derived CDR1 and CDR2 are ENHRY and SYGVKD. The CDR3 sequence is CASRLAGVSDTQYF. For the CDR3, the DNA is TGTGCCTCCAGGCTAGCGGGAGTCTCAGATACGCAGTATTTT.

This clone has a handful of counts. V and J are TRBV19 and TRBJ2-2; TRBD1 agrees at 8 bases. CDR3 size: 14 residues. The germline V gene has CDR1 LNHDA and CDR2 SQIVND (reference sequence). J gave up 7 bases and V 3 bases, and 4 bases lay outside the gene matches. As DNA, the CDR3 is TGTGCCAGTAGTATGACAGGGGCGGGCGGGGAGCTGTTTTTT. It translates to CASSMTGAGGELFF.

The CDR3 bases are TGCGCCAGCAGCTTGAAGCCAGATACGCAGTATTTT. Protein product: CASSLKPDTQYF. The genes are TRBV5-1 and TRBJ2-3; D is ambiguous. This CDR3 has 12 amino acids. V lost 1 base and J 4 bases, leaving 4 bases between the germline ends. CDR1 is SGHRS and CDR2 is YFSETQ in the germline V gene.

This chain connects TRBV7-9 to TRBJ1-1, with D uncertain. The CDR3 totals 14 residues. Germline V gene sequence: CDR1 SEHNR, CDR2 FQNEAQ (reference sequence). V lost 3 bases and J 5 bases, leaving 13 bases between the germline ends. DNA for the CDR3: TGTGCCAGCAGCTTCTCGGGAGGTTGGACTGAAGCTTTCTTT. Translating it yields CASSFSGGWTEAFF. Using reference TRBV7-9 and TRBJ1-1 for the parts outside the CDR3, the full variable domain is DTGVSQNPRHKITKRGQNVTFRCDPISEHNRLYWYRQTLGQGPEFLTYFQNEAQLEKSRLLSDRFSAERPKGSFSTLEIQRTEQGDSAMYLCASSFSGGWTEAFFGQGTRLTVV.

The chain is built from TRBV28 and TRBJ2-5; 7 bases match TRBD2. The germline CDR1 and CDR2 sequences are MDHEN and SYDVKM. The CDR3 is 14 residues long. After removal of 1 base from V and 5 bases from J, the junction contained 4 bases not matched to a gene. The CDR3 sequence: CASSLLGGYETQYF. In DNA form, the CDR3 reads TGTGCCAGCAGTTTATTGGGGGGGTACGAGACCCAGTACTTC.

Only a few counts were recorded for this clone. The CDR3 nucleotides read TGCGCCAGCAGCCAAGAAGATACGGGCAATCAGCCCCAGCATTTT. Amino acid sequence: CASSQEDTGNQPQHF. The chain is built from TRBV4-1 and TRBJ1-5; D gene ambiguous. Trimming took off 0 bases at V and 2 bases at J, with 8 bases between the two ends. From germline, CDR1 is MGHRA and CDR2 YSYEKL. The CDR3 is 15 residues long.